One sample yielded the 16 T cell receptor beta chains listed below, sequenced in a study of control samples from healthy donors and cancer patients. TCRdb's table, derived via immunoSEQ multiplex PCR, lists solely in-frame clones and lacks some. The table records roughly 170,000 clones, 93% of them present only once. The sample comprised blood. These receptors came from a woman aged 60-75 years in good health.

Regarding this clone: Other DNA sequences in this sample translate to the same CDR3. The chain uses TRBV19 and TRBJ2-5, with TRBD2 as a possible D gene (6 bases). V was clipped by 3 bases and J by 1 base, with 9 bases between them. The CDR3 totals 14 residues. Looked up from germline, CDR1 is LNHDA and CDR2 is SQIVND (reference sequence). The CDR3 DNA reads TGTGCCAGTAGTATTAGCGGAGTCCAAGAGACCCAGTACTTC. Translating it yields CASSISGVQETQYF.

In its sample, this clone was seen once. The V call is TRBV13, the J call TRBJ2-7, with D possibly matching TRBD1 (6 bases). The germline V and J ends were trimmed by 3 bases and 0 bases, with 15 bases remaining between them. CDR3 length: 16 residues. Looked up from germline, CDR1 is PRHDT and CDR2 is FYEKMQ (reference sequence). The CDR3 region is CASSFSGRGSSYEQYF. The CDR3 DNA sequence: TGTGCCAGCAGCTTTTCGGGCAGGGGCAGCTCCTACGAGCAGTACTTC.

The CDR3 DNA follows: TGTGCCAGCAGTCCCGGCAGCCCTAGCACAGATACGCAGTATTTT. Translating it yields CASSPGSPSTDTQYF. This chain joins TRBV27 and TRBJ2-3; D remains ambiguous. CDR1 MNHEY and CDR2 SMNVEV come from the germline V gene (reference sequence). V gave up 5 bases and J gave up 0 bases, with 12 bases separating them. CDR3 length: 15 amino acids.

V usage is TRBV13 and J usage is TRBJ1-2; perhaps TRBD1 as D (5 bases). Trimming cost V 6 bases and J 8 bases, with 16 bases left between them. The length of the CDR3 is 13 residues. The germline gives CDR1 PRHDT, CDR2 FYEKMQ (reference sequence). For the CDR3, the DNA is TGTGCCAGCAGGGAAAGGGGCGCGGGCGGCTACACCTTC. Protein product: CASRERGAGGYTF. Looking up the rest from reference TRBV13 and TRBJ1-2 gives the full variable domain: AAGVIQSPRHLIKEKRETATLKCYPIPRHDTVYWYQQGPGQDPQFLISFYEKMQSDKGSIPDRFSAQQFSDYHSELNMSSLELGDSALYFCASRERGAGGYTFGSGTRLTVV.

The V gene is TRBV7-3, the J gene TRBJ2-5; 9 bases fit TRBD2. The CDR3 loop spans 14 amino acids. V was clipped by 4 bases and J by 3 bases; unmatched bases: 3. Germline CDR1 SGHTA, CDR2 FQGTGA. CDR3 amino acids: CASSYSGGKETQYF. CDR3 DNA: TGTGCCAGCAGCTATAGCGGGGGTAAAGAGACCCAGTACTTC.

The chain combines TRBV7-2 with TRBJ2-2; D might be TRBD1 or TRBD2, each matching 6 bases. Trimming left V 4 bases short and J 7 bases short, with 13 bases between. The CDR3 spans 14 residues. In germline, CDR1 is SGHTA, CDR2 FQGNSA. The CDR3 loop is CASSWGASVGELFF. DNA for the CDR3: TGTGCCAGCAGCTGGGGGGCTAGCGTCGGGGAGCTGTTTTTT.

This chain connects TRBV6-5 to TRBJ1-3, with 7 bases aligning to TRBD1. The CDR3 is 16 amino acids. Germline CDR1 and CDR2: MNHEY and SVGAGI. V trimming: 4 bases; J trimming: 0 bases; junction bases outside the gene matches: 6. The DNA of the CDR3 is TGTGCCAGCAGTTTCTCCGGGACAGCCTCTGGAAACACCATATATTTT. Encoded protein: CASSFSGTASGNTIYF.

The rearrangement joins TRBV7-2 to TRBJ1-2, with 9 nucleotides matching TRBD1. CDR3 length: 13 amino acids. Germline V gives CDR1 SGHTA, CDR2 FQGNSA. V gave up 1 base and J gave up 7 bases; unmatched junction bases: 1. CDR3 sequence: CASSLETGGGYTF. DNA of the CDR3: TGTGCCAGCAGCTTAGAGACAGGGGGTGGCTACACCTTC.

The J gene is TRBJ1-5, the V gene TRBV5-8; D call uncertain. The CDR3 consists of 14 residues. Trimming removed 6 bases at V and 4 bases at J, with 14 bases between. Germline V CDR1 and CDR2: SGHTS, YDEGEE. This CDR3 reads CASTAGLQNQPQHF. The DNA of the CDR3 is TGTGCCAGCACGGCCGGGCTGCAAAATCAGCCCCAGCATTTT. Complete variable domain (other parts from reference TRBV5-8 and TRBJ1-5): EAGVTQSPTHLIKTRGQQATLRCSPISGHTSVYWYQQALGLGLQFLLWYDEGEERNRGNFPPRFSGRQFPNYSSELNVNALELEDSALYLCASTAGLQNQPQHFGDGTRLSIL.

The rearrangement uses TRBV5-5 and TRBJ1-5; D might be TRBD1 (6 bases). The germline V gene encodes CDR1 SGHKS and CDR2 YYEKEE (reference sequence). Deletions cut 0 bases from V and 3 bases from J, with 13 bases between. This CDR3 contains 16 residues. The CDR3 sequence: CASSLASTGNNQPQHF. CDR3 sequence (DNA): TGTGCCAGCAGCTTGGCGAGCACAGGGAACAATCAGCCCCAGCATTTT.

The chain recombines TRBV7-2 with TRBJ2-3, with 14 bases lining up with TRBD2. The ends lost 6 bases at V and 6 bases at J; junction bases unmatched: 5. The CDR3 contains 15 residues. The germline CDR1 and CDR2 sequences are SGHTA and FQGNSA. In DNA form, the CDR3 reads TGTGCCAGCAGAACGACTAGCGGGGGGGCGGATACGCAGTATTTT. As protein: CASRTTSGGADTQYF.

V usage is TRBV7-2 and J usage is TRBJ2-3; tentative D call: TRBD2 (6 bases). The V end was cut by 5 bases, the J end by 2 bases, with 20 bases between. Looked up from germline, CDR1 is SGHTA and CDR2 is FQGNSA. The CDR3 is made up of 17 amino acids. The CDR3 DNA reads TGTGCCAGCAGCCGCGGAGGGGCTCTTCAGCTCACAGATACGCAGTATTTT. It encodes CASSRGGALQLTDTQYF.

The V call is TRBV12-5, the J call TRBJ1-5, with a possible D match to TRBD1 (6 bases). This CDR3 has 14 amino acids. CDR1 is LGHNT, CDR2 FRNRAP, per germline. The V and J ends lost 4 bases and 8 bases respectively, with 15 bases between them. CDR3 sequence reads: CASGWGDTREPQHF. The DNA for the CDR3 is TGTGCTAGTGGTTGGGGGGACACTAGAGAGCCCCAGCATTTT. The full variable domain, rest sourced from reference TRBV12-5 and TRBJ1-5, is DARVTQTPRHKVTEMGQEVTMRCQPILGHNTVFWYRQTMMQGLELLAYFRNRAPLDDSGMPKDRFSAEMPDATLATLKIQPSEPRDSAVYFCASGWGDTREPQHFGDGTRLSIL.

This sequence joins TRBV19 and TRBJ1-4; 10 positions match TRBD1. Germline V lookup: CDR1 LNHDA, CDR2 SQIVND (reference sequence). V gave up 6 bases and J gave up 8 bases; unmatched junction bases: 6. The CDR3 totals 14 residues. CDR3 protein: CASRRQGASEKLFF. The CDR3 DNA sequence: TGTGCCAGTAGGAGACAGGGGGCCAGCGAAAAACTGTTTTTT.

This chain links TRBV7-3 with TRBJ2-1; 7 bases align to TRBD1. This CDR3 region has 16 residues. Germline V gene sequence: CDR1 SGHTA, CDR2 FQGTGA. V trimming: 2 bases; J trimming: 4 bases; junction bases outside the gene matches: 8. The CDR3 sequence: CASSLGVGTVYNEQFF. In nucleotides, the CDR3 is TGTGCCAGCAGCTTAGGGGTGGGGACAGTTTACAATGAGCAGTTCTTC.

This chain joins TRBV20-1 and TRBJ2-3, with no clear D. Germline CDR1 and CDR2: DFQATT and SNEGSKA (reference sequence). V was cut by 2 bases and J by 7 bases, with 4 bases left in between. The CDR3 is 10 amino acids. As DNA, the CDR3 is TGCAGTGCTAGAAGAAATACGCAGTATTTT. Amino acids: CSARRNTQYF.